A selection of T cell receptor beta chains follows, all from one sample in a study of blood T cell repertoires in COVID-19. Data came from immunoSEQ multiplex PCR; TCRdb stores just in-frame clones and leaves some out. Here the sample spans a few hundred thousand clones, roughly 85% being singletons. The sample was PBMCs or T cells enriched from blood (not recorded which). The source is a woman between 40 and 50 years old with acute COVID-19. CDR3s include the opening cysteine and the closing phenylalanine or tryptophan. D genes are given only for firm matches. A clone size is listed for some rows: how often the clone was seen (once, few, many), or a class if it is expanded.

J gene | clone size | CDR3 length | V gene | D gene | CDR3 protein | CDR3 DNA
TRBJ2-5 | . | 14 | TRBV10-3 | . | CAISSGSSQETQYF | TGTGCCATCAGTTCAGGATCATCCCAAGAGACCCAGTACTTC
TRBJ2-7 | once | 14 | TRBV9 | . | CASSVGQGHSEQYF | TGTGCCAGCAGCGTAGGGCAGGGGCATAGCGAGCAGTACTTC
TRBJ2-3 | . | 16 | TRBV11-1 | . | CASSFKIGLSTDTQYF | TGTGCCAGCAGCTTTAAGATAGGACTTAGCACAGATACGCAGTATTTT
TRBJ2-7 | . | 16 | TRBV19 | . | CASSILGSSGLNEQYF | TGTGCCAGTAGTATACTAGGCAGTTCGGGGTTAAACGAGCAGTACTTC
TRBJ1-4 | . | 16 | TRBV24-1 | TRBD1 | CATSDTQTGGREKLFF | TGTGCCACCAGTGATACTCAGACAGGGGGTAGAGAAAAACTGTTTTTT
TRBJ1-2 | . | 16 | TRBV21-1 | . | CASSNCATGQGYGYTF | TGTGCCAGCAGCAACTGCGCAACCGGACAGGGCTATGGCTACACCTTC
TRBJ1-6 | once | 14 | TRBV2 | . | CASRKGSYNSPLHF | TGTGCCTCACGGAAGGGGTCCTATAATTCACCCCTCCACTTT
TRBJ1-1 | . | 16 | TRBV9 | . | CASSLSSDSQDSEAFF | TGTGCCAGCAGCCTATCTTCAGACAGTCAGGATTCTGAAGCTTTCTTT
TRBJ2-3 | once | 13 | TRBV7-3 | . | CASSLDRPDTQYF | TGTGCCAGCAGCTTAGACAGGCCGGACACGCAGTATTTT
TRBJ2-1 | . | 17 | TRBV27 | . | CASSLSLALSSYNEQFF | TGTGCCAGCAGTTTATCCTTAGCTCTTAGCTCCTACAATGAGCAGTTCTTC
TRBJ2-2 | . | 14 | TRBV6-5 | . | CASRVGANTGELFF | TGTGCCAGCAGGGTGGGAGCCAACACCGGGGAGCTGTTTTTT
TRBJ1-1 | many | 16 | TRBV11-2 | . | CASSFLRGRTHTEAFF | TGTGCCAGCAGCTTCCTGAGAGGGAGAACTCACACTGAAGCTTTCTTT
TRBJ2-7 | . | 13 | TRBV6-5 | . | CASSYSSRAEQYF | TGTGCCAGCAGTTACTCAAGCAGGGCCGAGCAGTACTTC
TRBJ1-1 | . | 15 | TRBV5-4 | TRBD1 | CASSLSPGQGIEAFF | TGTGCCAGCAGCTTGTCCCCAGGACAGGGGATTGAAGCTTTCTTT
TRBJ2-7 | once | 16 | TRBV5-6 | TRBD2 | CASSLPSGRETYEQYF | TGTGCCAGCAGCTTGCCTAGCGGGAGGGAGACCTACGAGCAGTACTTC
TRBJ1-3 | . | 16 | TRBV7-2 | TRBD1 | CASSPPDRVSGNTIYF | TGTGCCAGCAGCCCGCCCGACAGGGTATCTGGAAACACCATATATTTT
TRBJ1-1 | . | 11 | TRBV18 | . | CASLSSTEAFF | TGTGCCAGCCTCTCGAGCACTGAAGCTTTCTTT
TRBJ1-2 | . | 15 | TRBV5-6 | . | CASSLGYGLIYGYTF | TGTGCCAGCAGCTTGGGATACGGACTGATCTATGGCTACACCTTC
TRBJ1-2 | . | 13 | TRBV6-6 | . | CASSYQGSYGYTF | TGTGCCAGCAGTTACCAGGGAAGCTATGGCTACACCTTC
TRBJ1-4 | large | 16 | TRBV4-2 | . | CASSQAGGAGGEKLFF | TGTGCCAGCAGCCAAGCTGGGGGCGCGGGGGGTGAAAAACTGTTTTTT
TRBJ1-4 | . | 14 | TRBV11-3 | . | CASSRWDLNGKLFF | TGTGCCAGCAGCCGATGGGACTTAAACGGAAAACTGTTTTTT
TRBJ2-1 | . | 16 | TRBV7-6 | TRBD2 | CASSPRGLAGANEQFF | TGTGCCAGCAGCCCGCGCGGACTAGCGGGAGCCAATGAGCAGTTCTTC
TRBJ2-3 | . | 17 | TRBV7-8 | . | CASSFWGAGGSGDTQYF | TGTGCCAGCAGCTTTTGGGGGGCAGGGGGTTCAGGGGATACGCAGTATTTT
TRBJ2-7 | few | 14 | TRBV9 | TRBD2 | CASSAGTSAVEQYF | TGTGCCAGCAGCGCCGGGACTAGTGCGGTCGAGCAGTACTTC
TRBJ2-7 | . | 15 | TRBV5-1 | TRBD2 | CASSLAGTSSYEQYF | TGCGCCAGCAGCTTGGCCGGGACTAGCTCCTACGAGCAGTACTTC
TRBJ1-2 | once | 15 | TRBV19 | . | CASSIPRSTMYGYTF | TGTGCCAGTTCTATACCACGGAGTACTATGTATGGCTACACCTTC
TRBJ2-7 | . | 13 | TRBV5-1 | TRBD2 | CASSLASGYEQYF | TGCGCCAGCAGCTTGGCTAGCGGCTACGAGCAGTACTTC
TRBJ2-2 | . | 14 | TRBV5-1 | TRBD1 | CASTGTENTGELFF | TGCGCCAGCACCGGGACAGAGAACACCGGGGAGCTGTTTTTT
TRBJ2-7 | . | 17 | TRBV5-6 | TRBD1 | CASSGNDRGWRSYEQYF | TGTGCCAGCAGCGGCAACGACAGGGGATGGCGTTCCTACGAGCAGTACTTC
TRBJ2-7 | . | 16 | TRBV24-1 | . | CATSDRTTGGAFEQYF | TGTGCCACCAGTGATAGGACGACAGGTGGGGCCTTCGAGCAGTACTTC
TRBJ2-3 | . | 16 | TRBV7-9 | . | CASSFYSGEGTDTQYF | TGTGCCAGCAGCTTCTATTCTGGGGAGGGCACAGATACGCAGTATTTT